These T cell receptor beta chains were read from a single sample in a study of blood T cell repertoires in COVID-19. Clones were read by immunoSEQ multiplex PCR, and TCRdb kept only the in-frame ones, dropping some. The profile shows some 250,000 clones, around 80% of them singletons. Sequencing input: peripheral blood. The source is a man older than 75 with acute or convalescent COVID-19. CDR3s include the opening cysteine and the closing phenylalanine or tryptophan. D genes are given only for firm matches.

D gene	V gene	CDR3 protein
TRBD1	TRBV5-1	CASSKGQEADTGELFF
TRBD2	TRBV7-8	CASANRAGGPSYEQYF
-	TRBV25-1	CASSESGRNEQFF
-	TRBV28	CASNGGGRGMNEQFF
-	TRBV29-1	CSGTPQVYNEQFF
TRBD1	TRBV5-6	CASSWSWDSEAFF
-	TRBV23-1	CASSQRGSGEQYF
TRBD1	TRBV3-1/TRBV3-2	CASSRLRQGLETQYF
-	TRBV5-1	CASSLDGGSNSPLHF
-	TRBV5-5	CASTGGFLSGNTIYF
TRBD2	TRBV9	CASSVAPLAGVHEQFF
TRBD1	TRBV19	CASAAGTGKAFSTEAFF
TRBD2	TRBV28	CASSLFKRGVTGELFF
-	TRBV7-9	CASSLGGAVNEKLFF
-	TRBV2	CASSVSSLGYEQYF
-	TRBV28	CASSPEFGGNEQYF
-	TRBV21-1	CASSKGRGQSNTGELFF
-	TRBV6-1	CASSEFPVSSYEQYF
TRBD1	TRBV20-1	CSSQGAYEQYF
TRBD1	TRBV7-9	CASSLAGTGDEQYF
TRBD2	TRBV2	CASSEPTSGVSTDTQYF
-	TRBV7-2	CASRQDLPYEQYF
TRBD1	TRBV2	CASRPRDRLSEAFF
-	TRBV15	CATSRDRRAMGETQYF
-	TRBV1	CTSSQELGGSSTDTQYF
-	TRBV7-9	CASSPSGNEQFF
TRBD2	TRBV7-9	CASSNTPSGRGDTQYF
TRBD1	TRBV10-3	CAISTGTGYQETQYF
TRBD1	TRBV9	CASSARGQGAQETQYF
-	TRBV7-2	CASSLIGGGGTDTQYF
-	TRBV24-1	CATATGRGANVLTF
TRBD1	TRBV27	CASSPTQDRGRGGYTF
TRBD1	TRBV9	CASSVFPGQGTYEQYF
-	TRBV6-1	CASSEMNSTPWQFF
TRBD1	TRBV19	CASSRQGRSEQYF
-	TRBV7-9	CASSLEAKNIQYF
-	TRBV3-1/TRBV3-2	CASSQADRTGDNEQFF
TRBD2	TRBV2	CASILAGHGQYF
TRBD1	TRBV7-9	CASSSPGQGDHYGYTF
-	TRBV5-1	CASSLSAARTPQETQYF
TRBD2	TRBV10-3	CAISGSGLAGSEQYF
-	TRBV3-1/TRBV3-2	CASSSTSGRSTDTQYF
-	TRBV18	CASSPQRSDASPLHF
-	TRBV2	CASTGGGVETQYF
TRBD2	TRBV7-8	CASKLLTSGTTTDTQYF